These T cell receptor beta chains were read from a single sample in a study of Tregs in tolerant kidney transplant recipients. Clones were sequenced by immunoSEQ multiplex PCR, and TCRdb holds only the in-frame ones, with some missing. This table has roughly 250,000 clones, 80% to 85% appearing once. Sequencing was carried out using CD4+ T cells from blood. The receptors stem from a human donor in good health. CDR3s include the opening cysteine and the closing phenylalanine or tryptophan. A D gene is named only where the DNA matches it firmly. A row's size may be missing; if present it is once, few, many or a size class.

J gene | D gene | V gene | clone size | CDR3 DNA | CDR3 protein
TRBJ2-2 | TRBD2 | TRBV5-4 | NA | TGTGCCAGCAGCCCGGGGACTAGGGCGAACACCGGGGAGCTGTTTTTT | CASSPGTRANTGELFF
TRBJ2-5 | NA | TRBV6-6 | NA | TGTGCCAGCAGAGGTGGCGGGTCAGAGACCCAGTACTTC | CASRGGGSETQYF
TRBJ2-1 | NA | TRBV18 | NA | TGTGCCAGCTACCAAACGGCGGGGAGCTCCTACAATGAGCAGTTCTTC | CASYQTAGSSYNEQFF
TRBJ1-2 | NA | TRBV6-1 | NA | TGTGCCAGCAGTGGAGGCAGCTATGGCTACACCTTC | CASSGGSYGYTF
TRBJ2-5 | TRBD2 | TRBV7-7 | NA | TGTGCTAGCAGCCCACGGGGGGAATTAGAGACCCAGTACTTC | CASSPRGELETQYF
TRBJ2-7 | TRBD1 | TRBV19 | NA | TGTGCCAGTAGTAGTCAGGGACAGTTGGGCGAGCAGTACTTC | CASSSQGQLGEQYF
TRBJ2-1 | NA | TRBV5-8 | NA | TGTGCCAGCAGCGCGGGACAAGTCAACAATGAGCAGTTCTTC | CASSAGQVNNEQFF
TRBJ2-1 | TRBD2 | TRBV7-9 | NA | TGTGCCAGCAGCTTAGCGCAGGCGGGAGGAAGCAATGAGCAGTTCTTC | CASSLAQAGGSNEQFF
TRBJ1-2 | TRBD1 | TRBV5-6 | NA | TGTGCCAGCAGCTTCCAGGACAGGGATAACTATGGCTACACCTTC | CASSFQDRDNYGYTF
TRBJ1-5 | NA | TRBV10-1 | NA | TGCGCCAGGACTATACAGGGAAATAGCAATCAGCCCCAGCATTTT | CARTIQGNSNQPQHF
TRBJ2-3 | TRBD2 | TRBV2 | NA | TGTGCCAGCAGTGCGGGTACGGGAGGGCCGCGAGATACGCAGTATTTT | CASSAGTGGPRDTQYF
TRBJ1-2 | NA | TRBV27 | NA | TGTGCCAGCAGCCCGTGGGGTGGGGGCGTCGCCTATGGCTACACCTTC | CASSPWGGGVAYGYTF
TRBJ2-5 | TRBD1 | TRBV30 | NA | TGTGCCTGGGGGCCTGGACAGGGAAGAGAGACCCAGTACTTC | CAWGPGQGRETQYF
TRBJ1-6 | NA | TRBV6-6 | NA | TGTGCCAGCAGTTACGAGCCAGAGCGGTCACCCCTCCACTTT | CASSYEPERSPLHF
TRBJ2-1 | TRBD2 | TRBV9 | NA | TGTGCCAGCAGCGTTCGAGCGGGAGGGATCTCCTACAATGAGCAGTTCTTC | CASSVRAGGISYNEQFF
TRBJ1-1 | NA | TRBV23-1 | NA | TGCGCCAGACTGACGGACATGAACACTGAAGCTTTCTTT | CARLTDMNTEAFF
TRBJ2-1 | NA | TRBV11-2 | NA | TGTGCCAGCAGCTTAGATATCGGGACTTCCTACAATGAGCAGTTCTTC | CASSLDIGTSYNEQFF
TRBJ2-7 | TRBD2 | TRBV6-6 | NA | TGTGCCAGCAGACCACTAGCGGGGACGGGGGAGCAGTACTTC | CASRPLAGTGEQYF
TRBJ2-2 | NA | TRBV6-5 | NA | TGTGCCAGCAGACCAGCGTCCGGGGAGCTGTTTTTT | CASRPASGELFF
TRBJ1-5 | TRBD1 | TRBV6-5 | few | TGTGCCAGCAGCCCTGACAGGGCTTATCAGCCCCAGCATTTT | CASSPDRAYQPQHF
TRBJ2-5 | TRBD2 | TRBV5-1 | NA | TGCGCCAGCAGCATGTCCGGGACTAGTGAGGAGACCCAGTACTTC | CASSMSGTSEETQYF
TRBJ2-7 | TRBD1 | TRBV4-1 | NA | TGCGCCAGCAGCCAACCGGGACAGGGGGTCTACGAGCAGTACTTC | CASSQPGQGVYEQYF
TRBJ2-7 | NA | TRBV21-1 | once | TGTGCCAGCAGCTCGTGGGCACAGGGATTCTACGAGCAGTACTTC | CASSSWAQGFYEQYF
TRBJ1-1 | TRBD1 | TRBV11-1 | once | TGTGCCAGCAGCACCGGGACAGGTGGCGAAGCTTTCTTT | CASSTGTGGEAFF
TRBJ2-5 | NA | TRBV9 | once | TGTGCCAGCAGCGCAAGGGACCAAGAGACCCAGTACTTC | CASSARDQETQYF
TRBJ1-2 | TRBD1 | TRBV5-1 | NA | TGCGCCAGCAACTCGGGACAGGGGTTTTATGGCTACACCTTC | CASNSGQGFYGYTF
TRBJ1-1 | TRBD1 | TRBV30 | NA | TGTGCCTGGTCGACAGGGCTGAACACTGAAGCTTTCTTT | CAWSTGLNTEAFF
TRBJ2-7 | NA | TRBV7-9 | NA | TGTGCCAGCAGCTTGGGTTTTGGTTACGAGCAGTACTTC | CASSLGFGYEQYF
TRBJ2-7 | NA | TRBV5-4 | once | TGTGCCAGCAGCCGACATAGCTCCTACGAGCAGTACTTC | CASSRHSSYEQYF
TRBJ1-5 | NA | TRBV6-1 | NA | TGTGCCAGCAGTGCCCAGGGATGGGGCAATCAGCCCCAGCATTTT | CASSAQGWGNQPQHF
TRBJ2-2 | TRBD1 | TRBV11-3 | NA | TGTGCCAGCAGCCGGGACAGAGACACCGGGGAGCTGTTTTTT | CASSRDRDTGELFF
TRBJ2-6 | TRBD1 | TRBV25-1 | NA | TGTGCCAGCAGTGAGGGACAGGGGATCTCTGGGGCCAACGTCCTGACTTTC | CASSEGQGISGANVLTF
TRBJ2-7 | NA | TRBV19 | NA | TGTGCCAGTAGTATGCCGGAGGGTCCCAACGAGCAGTACTTC | CASSMPEGPNEQYF
TRBJ2-3 | TRBD2 | TRBV7-2 | NA | TGTGCCAGCAGCTTAGTGGGACTAGCAACGGACACAGATACGCAGTATTTT | CASSLVGLATDTDTQYF
TRBJ1-4 | NA | TRBV4-2 | NA | TGTGCCAGCAGCTTGAATGAAAAACTGTTTTTT | CASSLNEKLFF
TRBJ2-5 | NA | TRBV21-1 | NA | TGTGCCAGCACCCGACCGGGACAGGGGTCAGAAGAGACCCAGTACTTC | CASTRPGQGSEETQYF
TRBJ1-1 | NA | TRBV6-1 | NA | TGTGCCAGCAGTGATCTAGGGGACACTGAAGCTTTCTTT | CASSDLGDTEAFF
TRBJ1-4 | TRBD1 | TRBV6-5 | NA | TGTGCCAGCAGCCCCGGACAGGGTGTAAAACTGTTTTTT | CASSPGQGVKLFF
TRBJ2-7 | TRBD2 | TRBV6-1 | NA | TGTGCCAGCAGCCACCCGCTGGGAGGGATCTACGAGCAGTACTTC | CASSHPLGGIYEQYF
TRBJ1-2 | NA | TRBV6-5 | NA | TGTGCCAGCAGCCTCGACAGTAACTATGGCTACACCTTC | CASSLDSNYGYTF
TRBJ1-2 | NA | TRBV6-1 | few | TGTGCCAGCTCGGACAGTTCGGGGAGCTATGGCTACACCTTC | CASSDSSGSYGYTF
TRBJ2-1 | NA | TRBV5-1 | NA | TGCGCCAGCAGCTTGGGGGTAAACAATGAGCAGTTCTTC | CASSLGVNNEQFF
TRBJ2-1 | NA | TRBV6-5 | NA | TGTGCCAGCAGTTACCGGCAGGACAATGAGCAGTTCTTC | CASSYRQDNEQFF
TRBJ1-1 | NA | TRBV6-5 | few | TGTGCCAGCTTGAGGGAGACTGAAGCTTTCTTT | CASLRETEAFF
TRBJ2-7 | NA | TRBV27 | NA | TGTGCCAGCAGTTCCCCAGTCTACGAGCAGTACTTC | CASSSPVYEQYF
TRBJ2-5 | TRBD2 | TRBV27 | NA | TGTGCCAGCAGTACTCGACGGGGGGGGTTAGTAGTAGAGACCCAGTACTTC | CASSTRRGGLVVETQYF
TRBJ1-5 | NA | TRBV2 | NA | TGTGCCAGCACCTCGGCAGACAATCAGCCCCAGCATTTT | CASTSADNQPQHF
TRBJ1-5 | NA | TRBV18 | NA | TGTGCCAGCTCCGGTACCCGGACCTATAGCAATCAGCCCCAGCATTTT | CASSGTRTYSNQPQHF
TRBJ2-7 | NA | TRBV25-1 | NA | TGTGCCAGCCGAGATCAGGGGAGATACGAGCAGTACTTC | CASRDQGRYEQYF
TRBJ2-5 | TRBD1 | TRBV18 | once | TGTGCCAGCTCACCCGGGACAGGGGGCGAAGGACAAGAGACCCAGTACTTC | CASSPGTGGEGQETQYF
TRBJ2-7 | TRBD2 | TRBV11-2 | NA | TGTGCCAGCAGATCAATCACGGGGGGGCGTACCACCTACGAGCAGTACTTC | CASRSITGGRTTYEQYF
TRBJ2-3 | TRBD1 | TRBV7-9 | NA | TGTGCCAGCGGAGTTCCGGGACAGGGGCAAGATACGCAGTATTTT | CASGVPGQGQDTQYF
TRBJ1-1 | TRBD1 | TRBV4-1 | NA | TGCGCCAGCAGCCAACTCCGGGACAGGGGGAACACTGAAGCTTTCTTT | CASSQLRDRGNTEAFF
TRBJ2-5 | TRBD1 | TRBV5-1 | NA | TGCGCCAGCAGCTTGGGCCCGCGGACAGGGGATAGGGAGACCCAGTACTTC | CASSLGPRTGDRETQYF
TRBJ2-5 | NA | TRBV2 | NA | TGTGCCAGCGGGAAGTGGGAGACCCAGTACTTC | CASGKWETQYF
TRBJ2-7 | NA | TRBV6-5 | NA | TGTGCCAGCAGTTACTCATGGCAGGGGTACGAGCAGTACTTC | CASSYSWQGYEQYF
TRBJ2-5 | NA | TRBV2 | NA | TGTGCCAGCAGTGTCTTGACATCTAGAGAGACCCAGTACTTC | CASSVLTSRETQYF
TRBJ2-4 | TRBD1 | TRBV18 | once | TGTGCCAGCTCACCAAAACGAACCGGGACAGGGGGAAACATTCAGTACTTC | CASSPKRTGTGGNIQYF
TRBJ2-3 | TRBD2 | TRBV6-1 | NA | TGTGCCAGCAGTTCTAGCGGGACCACACATACGCAGTATTTT | CASSSSGTTHTQYF
TRBJ2-5 | NA | TRBV6-1 | NA | TGTGCCAGCACTTACCAAGAGACCCAGTACTTC | CASTYQETQYF